The 26 T cell receptor beta chains below all came from one sample that was sequenced in a study of tumor and adjacent non-tumor tissue in lung cancer. A modified ARM-PCR protocol with three rounds of nested PCR amplified TCRbeta. Each CDR3 protein is one row after TCRdb ran MiXCR on the multiplex PCR reads. The sample has more than 45,000 distinct CDR3 sequences, 74% seen once. RNA was extracted from bulk tissue without any cell sorting. This non-tumor lung sample came from over 3 cm beyond the tumor edge. The sample comprised distant non-tumor lung tissue. All receptors come from a woman in her sixties with non-small cell lung cancer.

V gene TRBV7-2 combines with J gene TRBJ2-3, with D possibly matching TRBD2 (5 bases). Germline values: CDR1 SGHTA, CDR2 FQGNSA. CDR3 length equals 15 residues. V was shortened by 2 bases and J by 4 bases, with 13 bases between the two germline ends. In DNA form, the CDR3 reads TGTGCCAGCAGCTTACAAACCGGGAAGGCAGATACGCAGTATTTT. It specifies CASSLQTGKADTQYF.

This chain links TRBV11-2 with TRBJ2-1, with 7 positions matching TRBD1. Losses at the gene ends were 8 bases for V and 0 bases for J; bases not matched to a gene: 7. The germline CDR1 and CDR2 sequences are SGHAT and FQNNGV. The CDR3 has 15 amino acids. In DNA, the CDR3 is TGTGCCAGCGCCTCCCGGGACAGCTCCTACAATGAGCAGTTCTTC. It yields the protein CASASRDSSYNEQFF.

Worth noting for this clonotype: At one of its ends the junction is not consistent with the germline gene, which may arise from a read error. This chain joins TRBV5-4 and TRBJ2-2; D is unresolved. Germline assignment: CDR1 SGHNT and CDR2 YYREEE (reference sequence). This CDR3 region has 14 residues. The chain's CDR3 is CVSSFGSDTGELFF. The CDR3 coding sequence is TGTGTCAGCAGCTTTGGTAGTGACACCGGCGAGCTGTTTTTT. Drawing the rest from reference TRBV5-4 and TRBJ2-2, the complete variable domain is ETGVTQSPTHLIKTRGQQVTLRCSSQSGHNTVSWYQQALGQGPQFIFQYYREEENGRGNFPPRFSGLQFPNYSSELNVNALELDDSALYLCVSSFGSDTGELFFGEGSRLTVL.

Concerning this clonotype itself: One end of the junction fails to match germline, which may point to a read error. DNA of the CDR3: TGTGCCAGCAGCTTAAGGGGGCTCAGCCCCTACAATGAGCAGTCCTTC. Its translation is CASSLRGLSPYNEQSF. The J gene is TRBJ2-1, the V gene TRBV5-4; 7 positions agree with TRBD1. Germline V CDR1 and CDR2: SGHNT, YYREEE (reference sequence). The CDR3 totals 16 residues.

About this clonotype: An end of the junction differs from the germline gene, which may be a read error. This chain joins TRBV12-3 or TRBV12-4 and TRBJ2-1; no definite D call. CDR3 length: 13 residues. The CDR3 DNA follows: TGTGCCAGCATTTTAGGAACGGAATCCGAGCAGTTCTTC. The encoded protein is CASILGTESEQFF.

The CDR3 nucleotides are TGCAGTACTGTGGATCCTTTCCAAGAGACCCAGTACTTC. Translating gives CSTVDPFQETQYF. This chain connects TRBV29-1 to TRBJ2-5; D unresolved. In germline, CDR1 is SQVTM, CDR2 ANQGSEA. This CDR3 has 13 amino acids.

As for this clonotype: Lacking the conserved final phenylalanine or tryptophan, this CDR3 likely reflects a read error. V gene TRBV11-2 combines with J gene TRBJ2-1; tentative D call: TRBD2 (5 bases). In germline, CDR1 is SGHAT, CDR2 FQNNGV. This CDR3 contains 13 residues. Written as DNA, the CDR3 is TGTACCAGCAGAGGGCGGATTCGCAATGAGCAGTTCCTC. Protein sequence: CTSRGRIRNEQFL.

With regard to this clonotype: One end of the junction is discordant with germline, which a read error may explain. The chain couples TRBV12-3 or TRBV12-4 to TRBJ1-5; D is uncertain. This CDR3 has 16 amino acids. CDR3 nucleotide sequence: TGTGCCAGCAGTCCACGGGAGGGCCCTAGCAGTCAGCCCCAGCATTTT. Protein sequence: CASSPREGPSSQPQHF.

There are a few counts of this clonotype. A read error may account for a junction end that differs from germline. The CDR3 here is CASSRRQGLDYIEQSF. CDR3 coding DNA: TGTGCCAGCAGTCGCCGACAGGGACTAGATTACATTGAGCAGTCCTTC. The chain recombines TRBV6-2 or TRBV6-3 with TRBJ2-1, with TRBD2 as a possible D gene (8 bases). There are 16 residues in the CDR3. Germline V CDR1 and CDR2: MNHEY, SVGEGT.

The chain links TRBV5-4 to TRBJ2-5, with 7 bases aligning to TRBD1. The CDR3 runs 14 residues. V lost 6 bases, J lost 3 bases, and 8 bases stayed unmatched. From germline, CDR1 is SGHNT and CDR2 YYREEE (reference sequence). The CDR3 DNA reads TGTGCCAGCATCAAGAATCAGGGGGAAGAGACCCAGTACTTC. This gives the protein CASIKNQGEETQYF.

Comment on this clonotype: A junction boundary mismatches the germline segment, possibly from a read error. This chain uses TRBV6-1 with TRBJ1-2, with D possibly being TRBD1 (5 bases). Germline V lookup: CDR1 MNHNS, CDR2 SASEGT. This CDR3 spans 15 amino acids. The DNA of the CDR3 is TGTGTCAGCAGTGAAGCGTCAGGTCGGGGGAGTGGTTACACCTTC. The encoded protein is CVSSEASGRGSGYTF.

Worth noting for this clonotype: One end of the junction does not line up with germline, which may come from a read error. The chain links TRBV12-5 to TRBJ2-1; the D is unclear. CDR3 length: 14 amino acids. Germline loops: CDR1 LGHNT, CDR2 FRNRAP. The CDR3 bases are TGTGCTAATGGTTTGTTAAGCATTTACATTGAGCAGTTCTTC. Translation: CANGLLSIYIEQFF.

With respect to this clonotype: A read error may account for a junction end that differs from germline. The chain carries TRBV6-6 and TRBJ2-3; weak D call: TRBD2 (5 bases). The CDR3 totals 12 residues. The germline V gene encodes CDR1 MNHNY and CDR2 SVGAGI (reference sequence). This chain's CDR3 is CASGSSTDMQYF. As DNA, the CDR3 is TGTGCCAGCGGTTCTAGCACAGATATGCAGTATTTT.

The V and J genes are TRBV5-5 and TRBJ2-5, with D possibly being TRBD2 (5 bases). The CDR3 covers 15 residues. The germline V gene has CDR1 SGHKS and CDR2 YYEKEE (reference sequence). V was clipped by 5 bases and J by 5 bases, with 19 bases between them. For the CDR3, the DNA is TGTGCCAGCAGACTCGGACTGGGGAAAATGGAGACCCAGTACTTC. Protein product: CASRLGLGKMETQYF.

The V and J genes are TRBV12-3 or TRBV12-4 and TRBJ1-5; 7 nucleotides agree with TRBD1. The V and J ends lost 7 bases and 6 bases, in that order; junction bases with no gene match: 12. The CDR3 is 15 amino acids. CDR3 DNA: TGTGCCAGCACCTCGACAGGGAAACTAAGTCAGCCCCAGCATTTT. This codes for CASTSTGKLSQPQHF.

Turning to this clonotype: The junction and the germline gene differ at one end; a read error may be behind it. The V gene is TRBV4-3, the J gene TRBJ2-2; TRBD1 or TRBD2 may be the D gene (5 bases each). The length of the CDR3 is 18 residues. Germline CDR1 and CDR2: LGHNA and YSLEER. The CDR3 here is CACSQEEGTAYNTGELFF. CDR3 DNA sequence: TGCGCCTGCAGCCAAGAGGAAGGGACGGCCTATAACACCGGGGAGCTGTTTTTT.

Concerning this clonotype itself: The junction does not match germline at one end; this may be a read error. The CDR3 sequence is CASSIQGTRRIDQYF. The CDR3 region has the DNA TGTGCCAGCAGTATACAGGGGACTAGGAGAATCGACCAGTATTTC. This chain uses TRBV12-3 or TRBV12-4 with TRBJ2-7; a possible D gene is TRBD2 (8 bases). The CDR3 sequence is 15 residues long.

A remark on this clonotype: The junction does not match germline at one end; this may be a read error. The chain joins TRBV6-5 to TRBJ1-1; unclear D gene. Germline CDR1 reads MNHEY; CDR2 reads SVGAGI. The CDR3 is 16 residues long. The CDR3 sequence: CANSYSAGLMNTETFF. Written as DNA, the CDR3 is TGTGCCAACAGTTACTCGGCCGGACTCATGAACACTGAAACTTTCTTT.

The gene calls are TRBV5-5 and TRBJ1-1; 7 positions agree with TRBD1. V was clipped by 7 bases and J by 2 bases; unmatched bases: 5. The CDR3 is 13 residues long. Germline-derived CDR1 and CDR2 are SGHKS and YYEKEE (reference sequence). For the CDR3, the DNA is TGTGCCAGCTGCCGGACAGGAAACACTGAAGCTTTCTTT. Its translation: CASCRTGNTEAFF.

J is TRBJ2-2 and V is TRBV29-1; 7 positions agree with TRBD1. The CDR3 runs to 13 residues. With 3 bases clipped from V and 10 bases from J, the junction kept 8 bases outside the gene matches. Per germline, CDR1 SQVTM and CDR2 ANQGSEA. DNA of the CDR3: TGCAGCGTTGAGGACAGGTCTTATGTGGAGCTGTTTTTT. Protein sequence: CSVEDRSYVELFF.

About this clonotype: One end of the junction varies from germline; a read error may be responsible. This rearrangement joins TRBV6-2 or TRBV6-3 to TRBJ2-2; 8 positions match TRBD2. The CDR3 totals 15 residues. The germline CDR1 and CDR2 sequences are MNHEY and SVGEGT. CDR3 sequence: CASSHGGADTGELFF. The CDR3 DNA is TGTGCCAGCAGTCACGGGGGGGCTGACACCGGGGAACTGTTTTTT.

This clonotype is labeled medium-sized. The chain joins TRBV6-5 to TRBJ2-7; D not certain. The CDR3 runs 14 residues. Trimming cost V 2 bases and J 6 bases, with 14 bases left between them. CDR1 and CDR2 (germline): MNHEY, SVGAGI. CDR3 DNA sequence: TGTGCCAGCAGTTACAATACGGGCAGGCCCGAGCAGTACTTC. This gives the protein CASSYNTGRPEQYF.

A note on this clonotype: Its ends do not fully match the called genes, so a read error is possible. The chain joins TRBV29-1 to TRBJ2-5, with D unresolved. The CDR3 has 12 amino acids. The germline gives CDR1 SQVTM, CDR2 ANQGSEA. DNA of the CDR3: TGCAGCGTTGCGATAAGTAGTGAGACGCAGTACTTC. This gives the protein CSVAISSETQYF.

This clonotype was detected only a few times. Because the CDR3's place on the DNA is in doubt, the DNA is left out and the CDR3 is given as listed by TCRdb. The V call is TRBV29-1, the J call TRBJ2-1; the table's D call, TRBD1, was not checked against the DNA. Both ends counted, the CDR3 spans 11 residues. Germline values: CDR1 SQVTM, CDR2 ANQGSEA. This chain's CDR3 is CSVGRGNEPFF.

The V gene is TRBV11-2, the J gene TRBJ2-5; possible D gene TRBD1, 5 bases. Per the germline V gene, CDR1 is SGHAT and CDR2 is FQNNGV. The CDR3 totals 13 residues. CDR3 in DNA: TGTGTCAACAGCTTAGAGATGGGGCAGACCCAGTACTTC. Translation: CVNSLEMGQTQYF.

Comment on this clonotype: This CDR3 fails to terminate in the conserved phenylalanine or tryptophan, so it likely reflects a read error. J is TRBJ2-5 and V is TRBV6-5; perhaps TRBD2 as D (6 bases). Between the trimmed V and J ends, which lost 10 bases and 6 bases, there was a span of 12 bases. The CDR3 loop spans 11 amino acids. Germline values: CDR1 MNHEY, CDR2 SVGAGI. The CDR3: CATSVVKTQYL. The CDR3 DNA reads TGTGCCACTAGCGTAGTGAAGACCCAGTACCTC.